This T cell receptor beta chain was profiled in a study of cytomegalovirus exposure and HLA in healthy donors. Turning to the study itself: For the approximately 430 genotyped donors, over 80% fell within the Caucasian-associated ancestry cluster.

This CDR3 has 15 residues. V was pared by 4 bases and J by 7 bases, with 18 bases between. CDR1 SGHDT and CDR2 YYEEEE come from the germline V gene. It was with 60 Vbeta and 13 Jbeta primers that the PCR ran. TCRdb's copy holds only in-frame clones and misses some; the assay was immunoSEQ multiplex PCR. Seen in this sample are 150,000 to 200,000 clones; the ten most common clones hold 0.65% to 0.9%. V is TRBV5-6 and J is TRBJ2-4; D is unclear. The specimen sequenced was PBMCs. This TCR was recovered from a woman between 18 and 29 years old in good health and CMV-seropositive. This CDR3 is CASSITESVLNIQYF. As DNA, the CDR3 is TGTGCCAGCAGCATCACAGAGTCGGTCCTGAACATTCAGTACTTC.